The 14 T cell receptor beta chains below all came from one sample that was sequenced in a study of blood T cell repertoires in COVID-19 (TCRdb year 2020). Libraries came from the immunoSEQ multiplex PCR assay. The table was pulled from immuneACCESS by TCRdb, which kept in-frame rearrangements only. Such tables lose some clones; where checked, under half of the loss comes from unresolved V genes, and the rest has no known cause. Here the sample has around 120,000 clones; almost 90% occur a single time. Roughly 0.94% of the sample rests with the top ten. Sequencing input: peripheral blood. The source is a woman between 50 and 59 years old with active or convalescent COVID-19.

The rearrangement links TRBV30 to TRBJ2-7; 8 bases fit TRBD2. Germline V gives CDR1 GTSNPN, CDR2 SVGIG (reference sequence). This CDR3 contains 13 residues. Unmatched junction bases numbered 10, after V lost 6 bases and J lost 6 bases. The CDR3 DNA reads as TGTGCCTGCTCTAGGCAGCGGGGGTTCGAGCAGTACTTC. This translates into CACSRQRGFEQYF.

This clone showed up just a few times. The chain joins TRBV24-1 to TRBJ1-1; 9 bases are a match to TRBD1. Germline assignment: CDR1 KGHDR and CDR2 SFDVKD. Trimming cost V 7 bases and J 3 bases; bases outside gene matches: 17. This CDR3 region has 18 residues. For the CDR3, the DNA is TGTGCCACCAGCGTCCATTCCCGGGACAGGGCGAGGTACACTGAAGCTTTCTTT. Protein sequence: CATSVHSRDRARYTEAFF.

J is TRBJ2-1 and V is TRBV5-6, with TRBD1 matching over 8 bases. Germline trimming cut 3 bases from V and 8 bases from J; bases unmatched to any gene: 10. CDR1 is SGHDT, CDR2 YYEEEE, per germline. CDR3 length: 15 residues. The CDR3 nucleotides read TGTGCCAGCAGCTCGAGCCCGACAGGGGCCTATGAGCAGTTCTTC. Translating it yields CASSSSPTGAYEQFF. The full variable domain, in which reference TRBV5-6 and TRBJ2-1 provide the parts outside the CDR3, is DAGVTQSPTHLIKTRGQQVTLRCSPKSGHDTVSWYQQALGQGPQFIFQYYEEEERQRGNFPDRFSGHQFPNYSSELNVNALLLGDSALYLCASSSSPTGAYEQFFGPGTRLTVL.

As DNA, the CDR3 is TGTGCCAGCAGCCCGGACAGGAGGATTGAAAAACTGTTTTTT. Its protein is CASSPDRRIEKLFF. V gene TRBV11-2 combines with J gene TRBJ1-4; 7 bases match TRBD1. CDR1 SGHAT and CDR2 FQNNGV come from the germline V gene. CDR3 length equals 14 residues. J lost 7 bases, V lost 5 bases, and 7 bases had no gene match. The whole variable domain, remainder taken from reference TRBV11-2 and TRBJ1-4, is EAGVAQSPRYKIIEKRQSVAFWCNPISGHATLYWYQQILGQGPKLLIQFQNNGVVDDSQLPKDRFSAERLKGVDSTLKIQPAKLEDSAVYLCASSPDRRIEKLFFGSGTQLSVL.

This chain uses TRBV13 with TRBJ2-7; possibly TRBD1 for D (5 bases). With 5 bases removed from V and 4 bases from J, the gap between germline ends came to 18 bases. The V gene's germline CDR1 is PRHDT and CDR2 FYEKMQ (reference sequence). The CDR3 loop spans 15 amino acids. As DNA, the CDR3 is TGTGCCAGCAGCCCCCAGGGCAGGCGCATGTACGAGCAGTACTTC. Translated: CASSPQGRRMYEQYF.

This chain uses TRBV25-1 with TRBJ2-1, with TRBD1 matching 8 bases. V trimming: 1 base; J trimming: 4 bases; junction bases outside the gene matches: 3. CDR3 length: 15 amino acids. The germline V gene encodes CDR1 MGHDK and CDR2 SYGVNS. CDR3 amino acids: CASSESGQGYNEQFF. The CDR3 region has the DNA TGTGCCAGCAGTGAATCTGGACAGGGATACAATGAGCAGTTCTTC.

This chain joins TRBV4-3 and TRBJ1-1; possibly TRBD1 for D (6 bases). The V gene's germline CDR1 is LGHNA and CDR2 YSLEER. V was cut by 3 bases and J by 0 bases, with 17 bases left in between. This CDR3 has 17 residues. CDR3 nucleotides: TGCGCCAGCAGCCACCTCGGGCAGGGGATAATGAACACTGAAGCTTTCTTT. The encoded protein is CASSHLGQGIMNTEAFF.

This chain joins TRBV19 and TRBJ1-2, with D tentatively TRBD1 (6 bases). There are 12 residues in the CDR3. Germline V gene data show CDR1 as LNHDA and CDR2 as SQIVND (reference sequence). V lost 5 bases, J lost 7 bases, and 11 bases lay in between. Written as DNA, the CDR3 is TGTGCCAGTAGTGAACAGGGATTTGGCTACACCTTC. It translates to CASSEQGFGYTF. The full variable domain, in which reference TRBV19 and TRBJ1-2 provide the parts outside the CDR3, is DGGITQSPKYLFRKEGQNVTLSCEQNLNHDAMYWYRQDPGQGLRLIYYSQIVNDFQKGDIAEGYSVSREKKESFPLTVTSAQKNPTAFYLCASSEQGFGYTFGSGTRLTVV.

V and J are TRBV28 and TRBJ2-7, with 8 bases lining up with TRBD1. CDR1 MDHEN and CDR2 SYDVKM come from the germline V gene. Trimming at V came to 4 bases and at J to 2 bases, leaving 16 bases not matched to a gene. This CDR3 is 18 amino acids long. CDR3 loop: CASSSPGGRQGSPYEQYF. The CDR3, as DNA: TGTGCCAGCAGTTCCCCTGGAGGTCGACAGGGGAGCCCCTACGAGCAGTACTTC.

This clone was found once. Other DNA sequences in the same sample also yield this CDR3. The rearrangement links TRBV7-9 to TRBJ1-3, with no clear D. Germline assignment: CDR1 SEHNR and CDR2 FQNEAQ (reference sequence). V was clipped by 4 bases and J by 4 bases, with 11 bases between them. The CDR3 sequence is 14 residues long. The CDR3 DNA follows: TGTGCCAGCAGCTCCTTAGAGTTAGGAAACACCATATATTTT. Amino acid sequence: CASSSLELGNTIYF.

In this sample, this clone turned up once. In nucleotides, the CDR3 is TGTGCCAGCAGCCAAGAGGTACAGGATCAGCCCCAGCATTTT. This translates into CASSQEVQDQPQHF. The chain uses TRBV4-2 and TRBJ1-5; possible D gene TRBD1, 5 bases. Trimming took off 0 bases at V and 5 bases at J, with 8 bases between the two ends. The CDR3 is made up of 14 amino acids. Looked up from germline, CDR1 is LGHNA and CDR2 is YNFKEQ.

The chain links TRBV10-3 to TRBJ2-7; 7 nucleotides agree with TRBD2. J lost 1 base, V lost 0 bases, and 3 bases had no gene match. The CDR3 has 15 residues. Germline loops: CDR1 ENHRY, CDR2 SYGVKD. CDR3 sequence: CAISESSGTSYEQYF. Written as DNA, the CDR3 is TGTGCCATCAGTGAGTCCAGCGGGACGTCCTACGAGCAGTACTTC.

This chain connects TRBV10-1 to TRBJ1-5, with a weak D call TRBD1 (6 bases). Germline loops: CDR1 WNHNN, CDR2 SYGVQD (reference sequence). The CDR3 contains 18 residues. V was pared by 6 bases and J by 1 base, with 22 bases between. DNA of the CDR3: TGCGCCAGCAGCCGCCCCGCACAGGGTTGGGGGAGCAATCAGCCCCAGCATTTT. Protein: CASSRPAQGWGSNQPQHF.

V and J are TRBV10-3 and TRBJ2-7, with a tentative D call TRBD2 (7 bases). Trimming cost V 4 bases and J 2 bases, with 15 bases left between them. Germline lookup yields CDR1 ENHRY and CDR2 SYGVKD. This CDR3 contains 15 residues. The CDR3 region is CAISVEGGGPYEQYF. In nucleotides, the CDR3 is TGTGCCATCAGTGTAGAGGGGGGAGGGCCCTACGAGCAGTACTTC.